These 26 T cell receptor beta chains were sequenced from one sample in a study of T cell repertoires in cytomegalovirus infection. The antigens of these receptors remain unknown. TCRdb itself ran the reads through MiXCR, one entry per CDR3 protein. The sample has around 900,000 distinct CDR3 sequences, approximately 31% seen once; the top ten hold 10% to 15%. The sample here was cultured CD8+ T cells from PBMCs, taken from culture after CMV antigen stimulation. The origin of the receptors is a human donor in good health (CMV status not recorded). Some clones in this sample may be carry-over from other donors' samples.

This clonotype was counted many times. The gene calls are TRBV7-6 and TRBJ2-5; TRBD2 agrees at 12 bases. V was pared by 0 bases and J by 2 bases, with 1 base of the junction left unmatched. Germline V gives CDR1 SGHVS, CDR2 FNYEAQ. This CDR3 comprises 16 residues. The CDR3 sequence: CASSLAGTSGQETQYF. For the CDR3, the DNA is TGTGCCAGCAGCTTAGCCGGGACTAGCGGGCAAGAGACCCAGTACTTC. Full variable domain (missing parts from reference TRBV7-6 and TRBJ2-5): GAGVSQSPRYKVTKRGQDVALRCDPISGHVSLYWYRQALGQGPEFLTYFNYEAQQDKSGLPNDRFSAERPEGSISTLTIQRTEQRDSAMYRCASSLAGTSGQETQYFGPGTRLLVL.

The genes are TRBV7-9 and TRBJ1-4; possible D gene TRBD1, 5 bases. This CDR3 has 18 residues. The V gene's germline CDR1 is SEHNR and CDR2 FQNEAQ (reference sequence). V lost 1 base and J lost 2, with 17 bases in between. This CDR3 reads CASSLVLRPRDTNEKLFF. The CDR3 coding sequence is TGTGCCAGCAGCTTAGTGCTTAGGCCCAGGGATACTAATGAAAAACTGTTTTTT. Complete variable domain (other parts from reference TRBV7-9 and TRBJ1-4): DTGVSQNPRHKITKRGQNVTFRCDPISEHNRLYWYRQTLGQGPEFLTYFQNEAQLEKSRLLSDRFSAERPKGSFSTLEIQRTEQGDSAMYLCASSLVLRPRDTNEKLFFGSGTQLSVL.

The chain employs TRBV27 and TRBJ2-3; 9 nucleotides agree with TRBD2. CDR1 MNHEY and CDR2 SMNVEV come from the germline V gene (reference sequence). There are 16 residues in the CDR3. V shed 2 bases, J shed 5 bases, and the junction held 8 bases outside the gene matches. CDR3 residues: CASSLEGTSPRDTQYF. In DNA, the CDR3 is TGTGCCAGCAGTTTAGAGGGGACTAGCCCTAGAGATACGCAGTATTTT.

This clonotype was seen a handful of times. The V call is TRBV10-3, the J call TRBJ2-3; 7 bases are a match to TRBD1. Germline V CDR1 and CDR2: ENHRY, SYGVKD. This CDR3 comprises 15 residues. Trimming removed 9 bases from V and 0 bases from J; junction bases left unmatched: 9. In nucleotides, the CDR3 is TGTGCCATGAGGTCCGGGGACAGTAGCACAGATACGCAGTATTTT. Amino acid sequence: CAMRSGDSSTDTQYF.

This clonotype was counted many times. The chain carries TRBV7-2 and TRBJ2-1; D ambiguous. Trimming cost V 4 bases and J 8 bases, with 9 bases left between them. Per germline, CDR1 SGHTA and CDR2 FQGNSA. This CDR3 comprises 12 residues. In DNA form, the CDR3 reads TGTGCCAGCAGCTCTCGAGCCTATGAGCAGTTCTTC. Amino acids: CASSSRAYEQFF.

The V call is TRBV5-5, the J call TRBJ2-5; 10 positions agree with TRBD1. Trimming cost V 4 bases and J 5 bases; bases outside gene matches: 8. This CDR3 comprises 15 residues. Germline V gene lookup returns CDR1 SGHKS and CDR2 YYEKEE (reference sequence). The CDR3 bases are TGTGCCAGCAGCACAGGGACAGGGGAGGAGGAGACCCAGTACTTC. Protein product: CASSTGTGEEETQYF. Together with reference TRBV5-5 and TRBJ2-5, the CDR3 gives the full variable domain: DAGVTQSPTHLIKTRGQQVTLRCSPISGHKSVSWYQQVLGQGPQFIFQYYEKEERGRGNFPDRFSARQFPNYSSELNVNALLLGDSALYLCASSTGTGEEETQYFGPGTRLLVL.

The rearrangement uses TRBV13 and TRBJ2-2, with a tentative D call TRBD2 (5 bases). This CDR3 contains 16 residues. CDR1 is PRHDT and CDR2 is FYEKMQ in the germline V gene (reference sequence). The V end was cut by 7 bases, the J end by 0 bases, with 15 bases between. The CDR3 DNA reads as TGTGCCAGCAACCCCCTGGGAGACACGAACACCGGGGAGCTGTTTTTT. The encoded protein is CASNPLGDTNTGELFF.

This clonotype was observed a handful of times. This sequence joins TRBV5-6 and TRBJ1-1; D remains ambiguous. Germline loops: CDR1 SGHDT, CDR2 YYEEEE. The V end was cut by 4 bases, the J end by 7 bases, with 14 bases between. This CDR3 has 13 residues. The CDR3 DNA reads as TGTGCCAGCAGCCCTAAGGCGGGTTATGAAGCTTTCTTT. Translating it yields CASSPKAGYEAFF.

The CDR3: CASSLGISGELFF. CDR3 in DNA: TGTGCCAGCAGTTTAGGGATCTCCGGGGAGCTGTTTTTT. This sequence joins TRBV6-5 and TRBJ2-2; no firm D call. This CDR3 contains 13 residues. The V gene's germline CDR1 is MNHEY and CDR2 SVGAGI. Trimming removed 4 bases at V and 6 bases at J, with 9 bases between.

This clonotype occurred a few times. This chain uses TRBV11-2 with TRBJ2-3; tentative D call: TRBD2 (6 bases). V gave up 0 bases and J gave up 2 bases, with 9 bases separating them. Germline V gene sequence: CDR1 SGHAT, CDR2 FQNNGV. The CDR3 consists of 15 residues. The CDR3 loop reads CASSLEEGPTDTQYF. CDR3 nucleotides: TGTGCCAGCAGCTTAGAGGAGGGCCCCACAGATACGCAGTATTTT.

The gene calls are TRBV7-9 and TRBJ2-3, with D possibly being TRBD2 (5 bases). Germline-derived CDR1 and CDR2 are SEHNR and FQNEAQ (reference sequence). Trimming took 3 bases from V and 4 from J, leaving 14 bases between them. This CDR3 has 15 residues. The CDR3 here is CASSLGDMGPDTQYF. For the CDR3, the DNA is TGTGCCAGCAGCTTGGGAGATATGGGCCCAGATACGCAGTATTTT.

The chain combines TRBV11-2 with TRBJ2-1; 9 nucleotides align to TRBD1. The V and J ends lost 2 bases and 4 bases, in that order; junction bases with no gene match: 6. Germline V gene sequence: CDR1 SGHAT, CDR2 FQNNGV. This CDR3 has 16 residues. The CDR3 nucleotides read TGTGCCAGCAGCTTACCCGGACAGGGGTGGTACAATGAGCAGTTCTTC. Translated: CASSLPGQGWYNEQFF.

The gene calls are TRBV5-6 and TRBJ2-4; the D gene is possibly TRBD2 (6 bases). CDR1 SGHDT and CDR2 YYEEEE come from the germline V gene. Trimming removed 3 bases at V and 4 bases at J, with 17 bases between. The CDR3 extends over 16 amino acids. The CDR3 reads CASSSSEGGEKNIQYF. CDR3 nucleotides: TGTGCCAGCAGCTCCTCGGAGGGAGGAGAGAAAAACATTCAGTACTTC.

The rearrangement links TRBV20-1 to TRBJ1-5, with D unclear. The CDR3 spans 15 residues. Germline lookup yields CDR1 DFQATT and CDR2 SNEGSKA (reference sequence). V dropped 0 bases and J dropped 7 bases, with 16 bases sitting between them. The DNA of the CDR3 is TGCAGTGCTAGAGATCCGGAGGGTCGTCGGCAGCCCCAGCATTTT. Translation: CSARDPEGRRQPQHF.

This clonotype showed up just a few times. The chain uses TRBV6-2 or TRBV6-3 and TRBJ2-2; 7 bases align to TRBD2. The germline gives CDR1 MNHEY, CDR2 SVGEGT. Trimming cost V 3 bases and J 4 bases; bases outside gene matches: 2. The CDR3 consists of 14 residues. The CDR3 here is CASSYGTTTGELFF. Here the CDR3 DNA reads TGTGCCAGCAGTTATGGGACTACCACCGGGGAGCTGTTTTTT.

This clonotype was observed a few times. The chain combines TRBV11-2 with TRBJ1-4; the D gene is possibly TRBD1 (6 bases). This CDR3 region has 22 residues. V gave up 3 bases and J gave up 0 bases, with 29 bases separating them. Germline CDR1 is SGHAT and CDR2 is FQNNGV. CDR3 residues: CASSFSGTSLFATTSTNEKLFF. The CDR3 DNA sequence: TGTGCCAGCAGCTTCTCCGGGACATCCCTCTTTGCCACCACTTCAACTAATGAAAAACTGTTTTTT.

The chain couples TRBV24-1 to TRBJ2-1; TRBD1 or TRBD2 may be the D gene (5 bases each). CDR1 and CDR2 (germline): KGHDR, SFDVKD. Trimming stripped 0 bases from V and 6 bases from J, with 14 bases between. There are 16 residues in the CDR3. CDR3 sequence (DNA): TGTGCCACCAGTGATTTGCCAGGGAGATCGGTCAATGAGCAGTTCTTC. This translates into CATSDLPGRSVNEQFF.

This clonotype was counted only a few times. CDR3 nucleotide sequence: TGTGCCACCAGCACCGGACAGTCGGACACTGAAGCTTTCTTT. Its translation: CATSTGQSDTEAFF. The chain has TRBV15 and TRBJ1-1, with D perhaps TRBD1 (6 bases). This CDR3 is 14 amino acids long. V dropped 4 bases and J dropped 3 bases, with 12 bases sitting between them. Germline CDR1 is LNHNV and CDR2 is YYDKDF (reference sequence).

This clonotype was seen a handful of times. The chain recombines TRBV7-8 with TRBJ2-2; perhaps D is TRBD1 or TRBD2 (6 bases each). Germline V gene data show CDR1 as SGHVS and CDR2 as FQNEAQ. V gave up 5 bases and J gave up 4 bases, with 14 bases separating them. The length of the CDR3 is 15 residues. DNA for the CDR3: TGTGCCAGCAGCCGGGAAGGGGGGCTCACCGGGGAGCTGTTTTTT. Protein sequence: CASSREGGLTGELFF.

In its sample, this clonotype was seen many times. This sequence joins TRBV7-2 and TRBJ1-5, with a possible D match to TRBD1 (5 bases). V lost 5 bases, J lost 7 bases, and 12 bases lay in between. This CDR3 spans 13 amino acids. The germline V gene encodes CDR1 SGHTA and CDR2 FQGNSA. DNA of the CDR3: TGTGCCAGCAGCCAGGGAGGTGGGCAGCCCCAGCATTTT. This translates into CASSQGGGQPQHF.

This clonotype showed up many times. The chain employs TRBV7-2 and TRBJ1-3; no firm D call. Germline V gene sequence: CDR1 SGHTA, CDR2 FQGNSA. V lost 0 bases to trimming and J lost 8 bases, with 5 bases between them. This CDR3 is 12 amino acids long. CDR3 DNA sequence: TGTGCCAGCAGCTTAGCGGGGTACACCATATATTTT. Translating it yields CASSLAGYTIYF.

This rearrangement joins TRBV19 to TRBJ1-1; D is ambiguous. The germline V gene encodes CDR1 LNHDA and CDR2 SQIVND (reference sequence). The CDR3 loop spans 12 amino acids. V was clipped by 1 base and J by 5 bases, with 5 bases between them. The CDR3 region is CASSIGETEAFF. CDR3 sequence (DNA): TGTGCCAGTAGTATAGGGGAAACTGAAGCTTTCTTT.

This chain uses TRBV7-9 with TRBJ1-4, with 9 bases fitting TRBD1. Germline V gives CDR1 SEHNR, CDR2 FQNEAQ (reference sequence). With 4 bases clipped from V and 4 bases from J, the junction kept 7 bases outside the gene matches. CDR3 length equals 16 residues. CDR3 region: CASSSPGQGDNEKLFF. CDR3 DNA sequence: TGTGCCAGCAGCTCTCCGGGACAGGGCGATAATGAAAAACTGTTTTTT. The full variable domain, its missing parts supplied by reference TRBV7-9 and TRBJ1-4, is DTGVSQNPRHKITKRGQNVTFRCDPISEHNRLYWYRQTLGQGPEFLTYFQNEAQLEKSRLLSDRFSAERPKGSFSTLEIQRTEQGDSAMYLCASSSPGQGDNEKLFFGSGTQLSVL.

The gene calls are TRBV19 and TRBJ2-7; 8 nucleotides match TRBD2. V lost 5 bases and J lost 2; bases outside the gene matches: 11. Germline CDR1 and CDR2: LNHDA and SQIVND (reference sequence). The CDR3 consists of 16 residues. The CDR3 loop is CASSFRREANTYEQYF. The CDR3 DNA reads TGTGCCAGTAGTTTCAGGCGGGAGGCAAATACCTACGAGCAGTACTTC.

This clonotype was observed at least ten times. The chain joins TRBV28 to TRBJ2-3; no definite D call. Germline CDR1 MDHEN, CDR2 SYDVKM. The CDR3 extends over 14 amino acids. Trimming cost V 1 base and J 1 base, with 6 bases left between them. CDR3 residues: CASSLSGRTDTQYF. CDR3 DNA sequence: TGTGCCAGCAGTTTATCAGGCCGCACAGATACGCAGTATTTT.

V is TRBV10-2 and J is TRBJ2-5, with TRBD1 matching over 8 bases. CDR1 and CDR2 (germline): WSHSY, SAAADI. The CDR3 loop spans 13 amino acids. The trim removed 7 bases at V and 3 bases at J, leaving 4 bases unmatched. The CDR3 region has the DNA TGCGCCAGCAACCTGGACAGGGAAGAGACCCAGTACTTC. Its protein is CASNLDREETQYF.